The TCR beta chain under discussion was sequenced for a study of naive and memory T cell subsets. The beta constant-region primer was an equimolar mix of two oligonucleotides covering TRBC1 and TRBC2. The ligated cDNA underwent four PCR rounds using SP2 and nested alpha and beta constant-region primers. TCRdb recomputed calls from the UMI-ligation and nested PCR reads with MiXCR, one row per CDR3 protein. The sample has about 120,000 distinct CDR3 sequences; 30% to 45% are singletons. V gave up 5 bases and J gave up 5 bases, with 9 bases separating them. The CDR3 is 12 amino acids. The germline V gene encodes CDR1 SGHTA and CDR2 FQGNSA.

The chain carries TRBV7-2 and TRBJ1-1; tentative D call: TRBD1 (5 bases). Sequencing used central memory CD4+ T cells from blood. This clonotype originated in a human donor in good health. CDR3 sequence (DNA): TGTGCCAGCAGCGCAGGGCTGACTGAAGCTTTCTTT. It codes for CASSAGLTEAFF.